This T cell receptor beta chain was retrieved from a study of CD8+ T cells in alopecia areata. Whole-study context: Treated patients swallowed 5 to 10 mg of oral tofacitinib twice daily.

Trimming took off 3 bases at V and 2 bases at J, with 2 bases between the two ends. The CDR3 is made up of 11 amino acids. CDR1 and CDR2 (germline): SQVTM, ANQGSEA. Extraction of RNA preceded its reverse transcription into cDNA, which served as the sequencing template. TCRdb keeps only in-frame clones here, not all; method: immunoSEQ multiplex PCR. The repertoire holds about 98,000 clones, with roughly two fifths as singletons. Study-wide results and caveats: In lesional scalp, particularly from alopecia totalis/universalis, clonality was higher than in normal scalp.

This clone was picked up a small number of times. Its antigen is currently unknown. The chain couples TRBV29-1 to TRBJ2-1; D is ambiguous. The TCR sequence derives from a human donor with alopecia areata. The sequencing input was CD4+ T cells sorted from blood. CDR3: CSVDTYNEQFF. The DNA of the CDR3 is TGCAGCGTTGACACCTACAATGAGCAGTTCTTC.